What follows describes a single T cell receptor (beta chain). The PCR ran on 60 Vbeta and 13 Jbeta primers. Some clones are missing from TCRdb's copy, which holds only in-frame ones; the method was immunoSEQ multiplex PCR. Of about 110,000 clones in the sample, over 65% are singletons; the top ten hold roughly 4.2%. The data derive from a study of cytomegalovirus exposure and HLA in healthy donors. V lost 6 bases, J lost 1 base, and 6 bases stayed unmatched. Looked up from germline, CDR1 is SGHTA and CDR2 is FQGNSA. The CDR3 has 16 residues. V gene TRBV7-2 combines with J gene TRBJ2-1; 10 positions agree with TRBD2. Sequenced input: PBMCs. This TCR was sampled from a middle-aged woman in good health and CMV-seropositive. The CDR3 DNA reads TGTGCCAGCAGTCCTACTAGCGGGAAATCCTACAATGAGCAGTTCTTC. This sequence encodes CASSPTSGKSYNEQFF.